The rows below give T cell receptor beta chains drawn from one sample of a study of cytomegalovirus exposure and HLA in healthy donors. Method: immunoSEQ multiplex PCR; TCRdb's copy keeps in-frame clones and lacks some. The sample includes around 300,000 clones, roughly four fifths of them seen just once. Specimen: PBMCs. The receptors come from a woman in her 40s in good health and CMV-seropositive. CDR3s include the opening cysteine and the closing phenylalanine or tryptophan. The order of the fields is J gene, V gene, D gene, CDR3 length, clone size, CDR3 protein, CDR3 DNA. A D gene is named only where the DNA matches it firmly. Size tells how often a clone was seen (once, few, many) or the class of an expanded clone, and some rows leave it out.

J: TRBJ2-5; V: TRBV6-1; D: -; length: 10; size: -; CDR3: CATQEGTQYF; DNA: TGTGCCACGCAGGAGGGGACCCAGTACTTC
J: TRBJ2-7; V: TRBV7-3; D: -; length: 14; size: few; CDR3: CASSLSGQSAEQYF; DNA: TGTGCCAGCAGCCTGAGCGGGCAATCTGCCGAGCAGTACTTC
J: TRBJ2-2; V: TRBV27; D: TRBD2; length: 17; size: few; CDR3: CASTLDVGRLNTGELFF; DNA: TGTGCCAGCACCCTCGACGTCGGGAGGCTTAACACCGGGGAGCTGTTTTTT
J: TRBJ2-3; V: TRBV19; D: TRBD2; length: 18; size: -; CDR3: CASSLLTLGTSGSDTQYF; DNA: TGTGCCAGTAGCCTCCTGACCCTAGGGACTAGCGGGTCAGATACGCAGTATTTT
J: TRBJ2-7; V: TRBV30; D: TRBD1; length: 14; size: -; CDR3: CAWSVGGALYEQYF; DNA: TGTGCCTGGAGTGTAGGGGGCGCTTTGTACGAGCAGTACTTC
J: TRBJ2-5; V: TRBV5-1; D: -; length: 18; size: -; CDR3: CASSSRLPGQRDQETQYF; DNA: TGCGCCAGCAGCTCCCGATTACCGGGACAGCGGGACCAAGAGACCCAGTACTTC
J: TRBJ2-5; V: TRBV27; D: TRBD1; length: 16; size: -; CDR3: CASSLAGTGFRETQYF; DNA: TGTGCCAGCAGTTTAGCCGGGACAGGGTTCCGGGAGACCCAGTACTTC
J: TRBJ1-2; V: TRBV7-9; D: TRBD1; length: 18; size: -; CDR3: CASSHFRDSALEVYGYTF; DNA: TGTGCCAGCAGTCACTTCCGGGACAGTGCCCTTGAGGTTTATGGCTACACCTTC
J: TRBJ2-7; V: TRBV5-1; D: TRBD2; length: 14; size: -; CDR3: CASSPSGSSYEQYF; DNA: TGCGCCAGCAGCCCGAGCGGGAGCTCCTACGAGCAGTACTTC
J: TRBJ1-1; V: TRBV19; D: -; length: 15; size: -; CDR3: CASSPAGTGNTEAFF; DNA: TGTGCCAGTTCTCCGGCGGGGACGGGGAACACTGAAGCTTTCTTT
J: TRBJ2-1; V: TRBV5-6; D: -; length: 13; size: -; CDR3: CASSSLDRGEQFF; DNA: TGTGCCAGCAGCTCCCTGGACAGAGGCGAGCAGTTCTTC
J: TRBJ1-1; V: TRBV7-8; D: TRBD1; length: 18; size: -; CDR3: CASSLPGGQGAWVTEAFF; DNA: TGTGCCAGCAGCTTACCCGGGGGACAGGGGGCTTGGGTCACTGAAGCTTTCTTT
J: TRBJ1-1; V: TRBV28; D: -; length: 13; size: -; CDR3: CASRTGTNTEAFF; DNA: TGTGCCAGCAGAACAGGGACGAACACTGAAGCTTTCTTT
J: TRBJ2-1; V: TRBV29-1; D: TRBD2; length: 12; size: -; CDR3: CSVRTSGNEQFF; DNA: TGCAGCGTCCGGACTAGCGGCAATGAGCAGTTCTTC
J: TRBJ1-1; V: TRBV7-2; D: -; length: 13; size: -; CDR3: CASSLVGSTEAFF; DNA: TGTGCCAGCAGCTTAGTAGGGAGCACTGAAGCTTTCTTT
J: TRBJ2-7; V: TRBV23-1; D: -; length: 12; size: -; CDR3: CASSSTSYEQYF; DNA: TGCGCCAGCAGTTCTACCTCCTACGAGCAGTACTTC
J: TRBJ2-1; V: TRBV10-3; D: TRBD2; length: 16; size: -; CDR3: CAISDLGTSGSGEQFF; DNA: TGTGCCATCAGTGACCTCGGGACTAGCGGGAGCGGTGAGCAGTTCTTC
J: TRBJ2-7; V: TRBV11-2; D: -; length: 15; size: -; CDR3: CASSLDGLASYEQYF; DNA: TGTGCCAGCAGCTTAGATGGGCTCGCCTCCTACGAGCAGTACTTC
J: TRBJ1-2; V: TRBV6-6; D: -; length: 15; size: -; CDR3: CASSSNGGHSYGYTF; DNA: TGTGCCAGCAGCTCCAACGGGGGGCACAGCTATGGCTACACCTTC
J: TRBJ2-1; V: TRBV7-3; D: TRBD2; length: 16; size: -; CDR3: CASSPRTSGSRHEQFF; DNA: TGTGCCAGCAGCCCACGGACTAGCGGGAGCAGACATGAGCAGTTCTTC
J: TRBJ1-1; V: TRBV28; D: -; length: 15; size: -; CDR3: CASSPPVGGNTEAFF; DNA: TGTGCCAGCAGTCCACCGGTGGGGGGGAACACTGAAGCTTTCTTT
J: TRBJ1-1; V: TRBV10-3; D: -; length: 12; size: -; CDR3: CATQGLSTEAFF; DNA: TGTGCCACCCAGGGGCTCAGCACTGAAGCTTTCTTT
J: TRBJ2-5; V: TRBV19; D: -; length: 15; size: -; CDR3: CASTPGQGGGETQYF; DNA: TGTGCCAGTACCCCCGGGCAGGGGGGCGGAGAGACCCAGTACTTC
J: TRBJ2-1; V: TRBV19; D: TRBD2; length: 15; size: -; CDR3: CASSIGLAGGNEQFF; DNA: TGTGCCAGTAGTATCGGACTAGCGGGAGGCAATGAGCAGTTCTTC
J: TRBJ2-2; V: TRBV6-1; D: -; length: 15; size: -; CDR3: CASKYGRADTGELFF; DNA: TGTGCCAGCAAATACGGCAGGGCGGACACCGGGGAGCTGTTTTTT
J: TRBJ2-3; V: TRBV7-9; D: TRBD2; length: 15; size: -; CDR3: CASSPLAGLSDTQYF; DNA: TGTGCCAGCAGTCCCTTAGCGGGATTGTCAGATACGCAGTATTTT
J: TRBJ1-5; V: TRBV6-6; D: TRBD1; length: 16; size: -; CDR3: CASSPGTGILNQPQHF; DNA: TGTGCCAGCAGTCCCGGGACAGGGATCCTAAATCAGCCCCAGCATTTT
J: TRBJ2-5; V: TRBV9; D: TRBD2; length: 17; size: -; CDR3: CASSVGHSSGTEETQYF; DNA: TGTGCCAGCAGCGTAGGGCATTCTAGCGGGACGGAGGAGACCCAGTACTTC
J: TRBJ1-5; V: TRBV4-1; D: -; length: 17; size: -; CDR3: CASSQDLGSNSNQPQHF; DNA: TGCGCCAGCAGCCAAGATTTGGGCAGTAATAGCAATCAGCCCCAGCATTTT
J: TRBJ1-1; V: TRBV6-6; D: -; length: 16; size: -; CDR3: CASSQRAGLKNTEAFF; DNA: TGTGCCAGCAGTCAGCGCGCCGGGTTAAAGAACACTGAAGCTTTCTTT
J: TRBJ1-2; V: TRBV28; D: -; length: 11; size: -; CDR3: CASSSVQGYTF; DNA: TGTGCCAGCAGTTCAGTACAGGGCTACACCTTC
J: TRBJ1-4; V: TRBV9; D: -; length: 15; size: -; CDR3: CASSPQTGEGEKLFF; DNA: TGTGCCAGCAGCCCCCAGACAGGAGAGGGGGAAAAACTGTTTTTT
J: TRBJ2-7; V: TRBV29-1; D: -; length: 11; size: -; CDR3: CSVGTDYEQYF; DNA: TGCAGCGTTGGGACAGACTACGAGCAGTACTTC
J: TRBJ2-1; V: TRBV27; D: TRBD2; length: 15; size: -; CDR3: CASTRPGLAYNEQFF; DNA: TGTGCCAGCACCAGGCCGGGACTAGCCTACAATGAGCAGTTCTTC
J: TRBJ2-3; V: TRBV5-1; D: -; length: 15; size: -; CDR3: CASSPKGGVTDTQYF; DNA: TGCGCCAGCAGCCCAAAAGGGGGGGTCACAGATACGCAGTATTTT
J: TRBJ1-4; V: TRBV5-1; D: -; length: 15; size: few; CDR3: CASSLGEVFNEKLFF; DNA: TGCGCCAGCAGCTTGGGAGAGGTTTTCAATGAAAAACTGTTTTTT
J: TRBJ2-2; V: TRBV18; D: -; length: 13; size: -; CDR3: CASSPSTTGELFF; DNA: TGTGCCAGCTCACCCAGTACCACCGGGGAGCTGTTTTTT
J: TRBJ1-1; V: TRBV10-3; D: -; length: 13; size: -; CDR3: CAISGAENTEAFF; DNA: TGTGCCATCAGTGGTGCAGAGAACACTGAAGCTTTCTTT
J: TRBJ2-3; V: TRBV11-2; D: TRBD2; length: 12; size: once; CDR3: CASSLGGDTQYF; DNA: TGTGCCAGCAGCTTGGGGGGGGATACGCAGTATTTT
J: TRBJ2-6; V: TRBV7-8; D: TRBD2; length: 20; size: few; CDR3: CASSLNGGGGVMSGANGLTF; DNA: TGTGCCAGCAGCTTAAACGGTGGGGGAGGGGTAATGTCTGGGGCCAACGGCCTGACTTTC
J: TRBJ2-7; V: TRBV19; D: TRBD1; length: 12; size: -; CDR3: CASQTGVSEQYF; DNA: TGTGCCAGCCAGACAGGGGTGAGCGAGCAGTACTTC
J: TRBJ1-1; V: TRBV6-1; D: -; length: 14; size: -; CDR3: CASSWGRENTEAFF; DNA: TGTGCCAGCAGCTGGGGCAGGGAGAACACTGAAGCTTTCTTT
J: TRBJ1-6; V: TRBV7-2; D: -; length: 14; size: -; CDR3: CASSLTPLRSPLHF; DNA: TGTGCCAGCAGCTTAACCCCTCTACGAAGTCCCCTCCACTTT
J: TRBJ1-2; V: TRBV30; D: -; length: 14; size: -; CDR3: CAWSISRQGYGYTF; DNA: TGTGCCTGGAGTATTTCGAGACAAGGCTATGGCTACACCTTC
J: TRBJ2-7; V: TRBV30; D: TRBD2; length: 15; size: -; CDR3: CAWSVSGRARDEQYF; DNA: TGTGCCTGGAGTGTTAGCGGGAGGGCCAGGGACGAGCAGTACTTC
J: TRBJ1-3; V: TRBV6-1; D: -; length: 17; size: -; CDR3: CASSEGDRLRSGNTIYF; DNA: TGTGCCAGCAGTGAAGGTGACAGGCTACGCTCTGGAAACACCATATATTTT
J: TRBJ1-2; V: TRBV27; D: -; length: 15; size: -; CDR3: CASSLGSGGGYGYTF; DNA: TGTGCCAGCAGTTTGGGGTCGGGGGGCGGGTATGGCTACACCTTC
J: TRBJ1-5; V: TRBV19; D: TRBD1; length: 15; size: -; CDR3: CASSIWGQGGQPQHF; DNA: TGTGCCAGTAGTATTTGGGGACAGGGGGGTCAGCCCCAGCATTTT
J: TRBJ1-5; V: TRBV7-8; D: TRBD1; length: 17; size: -; CDR3: CASSLRATGVGGQPQHF; DNA: TGTGCCAGCAGCCTGCGGGCGACAGGGGTAGGGGGTCAGCCCCAGCATTTT
J: TRBJ2-1; V: TRBV27; D: TRBD2; length: 16; size: -; CDR3: CASRLGTSGDYNEQFF; DNA: TGTGCCAGCAGACTGGGGACTAGCGGGGACTACAATGAGCAGTTCTTC
J: TRBJ1-3; V: TRBV11-3; D: -; length: 14; size: few; CDR3: CASSLRGPGNTIYF; DNA: TGTGCCAGCAGCTTGCGAGGGCCTGGAAACACCATATATTTT
J: TRBJ1-5; V: TRBV7-8; D: TRBD1; length: 15; size: -; CDR3: CASSLGTGLNQPQHF; DNA: TGTGCCAGCAGCTTAGGGACAGGGCTCAATCAGCCCCAGCATTTT
J: TRBJ2-3; V: TRBV29-1; D: -; length: 14; size: -; CDR3: CSVEERLATDTQYF; DNA: TGCAGCGTTGAAGAGCGGTTAGCGACAGATACGCAGTATTTT
J: TRBJ2-1; V: TRBV7-3; D: -; length: 14; size: -; CDR3: CASSLRQGGKEQFF; DNA: TGTGCCAGCAGCTTAAGACAGGGAGGTAAGGAGCAGTTCTTC
J: TRBJ2-1; V: TRBV9; D: -; length: 15; size: -; CDR3: CASSVGGGNYNEQFF; DNA: TGTGCCAGCAGCGTAGGGGGCGGGAACTACAATGAGCAGTTCTTC
J: TRBJ1-1; V: TRBV9; D: TRBD1; length: 14; size: -; CDR3: CASSVGTGNTEAFF; DNA: TGTGCCAGCAGCGTAGGGACAGGGAACACTGAAGCTTTCTTT
J: TRBJ1-2; V: TRBV6-6; D: -; length: 15; size: -; CDR3: CASSYSTAADYGYTF; DNA: TGTGCCAGCAGTTACTCGACGGCAGCGGACTATGGCTACACCTTC
J: TRBJ2-7; V: TRBV10-3; D: -; length: 12; size: -; CDR3: CAIRDNSYEQYF; DNA: TGTGCCATCAGGGACAACTCCTACGAGCAGTACTTC
J: TRBJ2-3; V: TRBV30; D: -; length: 11; size: -; CDR3: CAWSRADTQYF; DNA: TGTGCCTGGAGTAGAGCAGATACGCAGTATTTT